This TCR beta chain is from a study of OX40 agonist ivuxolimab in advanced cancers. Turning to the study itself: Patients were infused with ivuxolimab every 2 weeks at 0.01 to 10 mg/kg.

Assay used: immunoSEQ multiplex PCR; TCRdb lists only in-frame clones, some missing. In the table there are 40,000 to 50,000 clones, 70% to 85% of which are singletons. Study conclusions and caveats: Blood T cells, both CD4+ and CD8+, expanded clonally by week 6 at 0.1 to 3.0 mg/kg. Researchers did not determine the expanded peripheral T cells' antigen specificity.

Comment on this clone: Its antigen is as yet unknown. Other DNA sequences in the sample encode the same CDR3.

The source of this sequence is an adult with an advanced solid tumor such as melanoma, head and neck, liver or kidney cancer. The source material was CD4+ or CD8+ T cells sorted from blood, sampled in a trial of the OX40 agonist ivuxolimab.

CDR3 residues: CAWSVLPQGAQYF. CDR3 DNA sequence: TGTGCCTGGAGCGTACTCCCCCAGGGGGCCCAGTACTTC. The chain employs TRBV30 and TRBJ2-5, with 7 bases matching TRBD1. V lost 3 bases to trimming and J lost 9 bases; unmatched junction nucleotides: 10. The CDR3 sequence is 13 residues long. Germline V gene lookup returns CDR1 GTSNPN and CDR2 SVGIG (reference sequence). The variable domain in full, with the rest retrieved from reference TRBV30 and TRBJ2-5, is SQTIHQWPATLVQPVGSPLSLECTVEGTSNPNLYWYRQAAGRGLQLLFYSVGIGQISSEVPQNLSASRPQDRQFILSSKKLLLSDSGFYLCAWSVLPQGAQYFGPGTRLLVL.